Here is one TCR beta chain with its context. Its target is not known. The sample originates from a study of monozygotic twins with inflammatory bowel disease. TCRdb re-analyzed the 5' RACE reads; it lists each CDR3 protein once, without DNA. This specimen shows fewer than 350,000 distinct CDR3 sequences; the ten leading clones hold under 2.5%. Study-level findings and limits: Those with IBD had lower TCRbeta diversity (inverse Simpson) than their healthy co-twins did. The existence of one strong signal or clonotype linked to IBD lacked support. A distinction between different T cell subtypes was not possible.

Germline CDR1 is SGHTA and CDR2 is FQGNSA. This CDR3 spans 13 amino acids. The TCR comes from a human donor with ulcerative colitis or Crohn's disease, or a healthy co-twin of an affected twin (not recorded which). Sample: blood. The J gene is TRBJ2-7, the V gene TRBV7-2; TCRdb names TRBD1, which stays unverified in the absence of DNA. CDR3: CASSRDPPYEQYF. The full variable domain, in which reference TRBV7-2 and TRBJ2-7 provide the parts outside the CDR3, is GAGVSQSPSNKVTEKGKDVELRCDPISGHTALYWYRQSLGQGLEFLIYFQGNSAPDKSGLPSDRFSAERTGGSVSTLTIQRTQQEDSAVYLCASSRDPPYEQYFGPGTRLTVT.